Below are 23 T cell receptor beta chains sequenced from a single sample in a study of breast tumors, draining lymph nodes, adjacent tissues. Breast cancer patients provided tissue from their axillary draining lymph nodes. TCRdb re-called the multiplex PCR reads through MiXCR, storing one row per CDR3 protein. The data contain around 130,000 distinct CDR3 sequences, 32% of them singletons. The sample consisted of axillary lymph node tissue. The receptors originated from a female donor with breast cancer. Some clones in this sample may be carry-over from other donors' samples.

This clonotype has at least ten counts. This chain links TRBV13 with TRBJ2-1, with a possible D match to TRBD2 (7 bases). The germline V and J ends were trimmed by 4 bases and 7 bases, with 20 bases remaining between them. The CDR3 spans 16 residues. Per germline, CDR1 PRHDT and CDR2 FYEKMQ (reference sequence). CDR3 sequence (DNA): TGTGCCAGCAGCTCTCGTAGGGGGGGTTATTCGAATGAGCAGTTCTTC. This gives the protein CASSSRRGGYSNEQFF.

With respect to this clonotype: A much more abundant neighbour one base away suggests this may be a read error. V gene TRBV28 combines with J gene TRBJ1-5; D remains unclear. Germline V gene sequence: CDR1 MDHEN, CDR2 SYDVKM. The CDR3 is made up of 15 amino acids. CDR3: CASSLTARLRQPKHF. In DNA form, the CDR3 reads TGTGCCAGCAGTTTAACTGCCCGGCTTCGTCAGCCCAAGCATTTT.

This clonotype came up many times. The V gene is TRBV15, the J gene TRBJ2-5; 10 bases align to TRBD1. Germline V CDR1 and CDR2: LNHNV, YYDKDF (reference sequence). The CDR3 runs to 15 residues. Losses at the gene ends were 5 bases for V and 5 bases for J; bases not matched to a gene: 8. The CDR3 here is CATSGPRGQGETQYF. The CDR3 DNA reads TGTGCCACCAGCGGACCTCGGGGACAGGGGGAGACCCAGTACTTC.

This clonotype was observed once. The chain employs TRBV20-1 and TRBJ1-6; 7 nucleotides agree with TRBD1. Per the germline V gene, CDR1 is DFQATT and CDR2 is SNEGSKA (reference sequence). With V trimmed by 3 bases and J by 6 bases, 5 bases remained unmatched. The CDR3 runs 14 residues. The CDR3: CSASEGAINSPLHF. The CDR3 region has the DNA TGCAGTGCTAGTGAGGGGGCCATTAATTCACCCCTCCACTTT.

This clonotype was recorded many times. The CDR3 DNA is TGTGCCAGCACCCGACAGCAGTCTAACTATGGCTACACCTTC. Residues: CASTRQQSNYGYTF. V gene TRBV6-6 combines with J gene TRBJ1-2; D is possibly TRBD1 (5 bases). Trimming pared 7 bases from V and 0 bases from J, leaving 12 bases between. The V gene's germline CDR1 is MNHNY and CDR2 SVGAGI (reference sequence). The CDR3 covers 14 residues.

V and J are TRBV19 and TRBJ2-7; tentative D call: TRBD1 (6 bases). CDR3 length: 14 residues. CDR1 LNHDA and CDR2 SQIVND come from the germline V gene (reference sequence). The V end lost 5 bases, the J end lost 1 base, and 12 bases lay between the germline ends. CDR3 amino acids: CASSPTGSSYEQYF. For the CDR3, the DNA is TGTGCCAGTAGTCCGACAGGATCTTCCTACGAGCAGTACTTC.

The gene calls are TRBV5-6 and TRBJ2-7; no firm D call. V dropped 1 base and J dropped 0 bases, with 5 bases sitting between them. CDR1 and CDR2 from the germline V gene are SGHDT and YYEEEE. This CDR3 has 13 amino acids. The CDR3 DNA follows: TGTGCCAGCAGCTTGACAGACTCCTACGAGCAGTACGTC. It encodes CASSLTDSYEQYV.

This clonotype was recorded at least ten times. This sequence joins TRBV28 and TRBJ1-2, with 9 bases fitting TRBD1. The CDR3 is 14 amino acids. Trimming cost V 7 bases and J 2 bases; bases outside gene matches: 5. CDR1 is MDHEN and CDR2 is SYDVKM in the germline V gene. CDR3 loop: CASISGQGNYGYTF. DNA for the CDR3: TGTGCCAGCATCTCCGGACAGGGGAACTATGGCTACACCTTC.

This clonotype was counted ten times or more. V gene TRBV28 combines with J gene TRBJ1-5; TRBD1 aligns across 8 bases. The ends lost 5 bases at V and 3 bases at J; junction bases unmatched: 6. From germline, CDR1 is MDHEN and CDR2 SYDVKM. The CDR3 length is 15 residues. The CDR3 loop reads CASSLRQGHNQPQHF. The CDR3 nucleotides are TGTGCCAGCAGTCTCCGACAGGGGCACAATCAGCCCCAGCATTTT.

For this clonotype: A much larger clone is a single base away; this may be a read error. This rearrangement joins TRBV6-5 to TRBJ2-1; maybe TRBD1 (6 bases). The germline CDR1 and CDR2 sequences are MNHEY and SVGAGI. CDR3 size: 15 residues. The CDR3 nucleotides are TGTGCCAGCAGGCAGGGGCCGACCTCCTACAGTGAGCAGTTCTTC. Translated: CASRQGPTSYSEQFF.

This clonotype came up many times. CDR3 nucleotides: TGCGCCAGCAGCGATTTAGCGGGGGTTGGCACCGGGGAGCTGTTTTTT. It yields the protein CASSDLAGVGTGELFF. The chain joins TRBV5-1 to TRBJ2-2; TRBD2 aligns across 9 bases. CDR1 and CDR2 from the germline V gene are SGHRS and YFSETQ. The CDR3 spans 16 residues. V was pared by 4 bases and J by 4 bases, with 8 bases of the junction left unmatched.

The sample holds many counts of this clonotype. This chain uses TRBV6-5 with TRBJ1-2, with 7 bases matching TRBD1. Trimming at V came to 5 bases and at J to 6 bases, leaving 9 bases not matched to a gene. CDR3 length: 14 residues. CDR1 is MNHEY and CDR2 is SVGAGI in the germline V gene. The CDR3 sequence is CASSTRQGRDGYTF. In nucleotides, the CDR3 is TGTGCCAGCAGTACCCGACAGGGAAGGGATGGCTACACCTTC.

This clonotype has a count of ten or more. CDR3 loop: CASSLWVAV. In DNA form, the CDR3 reads TGTGCCAGCAGCCTATGGGTGGCGGTC. This chain uses TRBV7-8 with TRBJ2-7, with D uncertain. The CDR3 covers 9 residues. CDR1 SGHVS and CDR2 FQNEAQ come from the germline V gene.

In this sample, this clonotype turned up a few times. The CDR3 sequence: CASRIDITPRNTEAFF. DNA of the CDR3: TGTGCCAGCAGGATTGACATCACCCCGAGGAACACTGAAGCTTTCTTT. The chain is built from TRBV2 and TRBJ1-1; D gene uncertain. V lost 6 bases, J lost 1 base, and 18 bases lay in between. This CDR3 is 16 amino acids long. Germline lookup yields CDR1 SNHLY and CDR2 FYNNEI.

In this sample, this clonotype turned up many times. V and J are TRBV6-2 or TRBV6-3 and TRBJ2-5; possibly TRBD2 for D (5 bases). Germline assignment: CDR1 MNHEY and CDR2 SVGEGT. The CDR3 is made up of 12 amino acids. The germline V and J ends were trimmed by 3 bases and 9 bases, with 11 bases remaining between them. The CDR3, as DNA: TGTGCCAGCAGTTATTTGGGAGTCCCCCAGTACTTC. The encoded protein is CASSYLGVPQYF.

The V gene is TRBV19, the J gene TRBJ1-1; D call uncertain. Trimming pared 5 bases from V and 7 bases from J, leaving 11 bases between. The CDR3 covers 12 residues. Germline assignment: CDR1 LNHDA and CDR2 SQIVND (reference sequence). DNA of the CDR3: TGTGCCAGTAGTCCCAGAACGAATGAAGCTTTCTTT. Translating it yields CASSPRTNEAFF. Based on the CDR3 plus reference TRBV19 and TRBJ1-1, the full variable domain is DGGITQSPKYLFRKEGQNVTLSCEQNLNHDAMYWYRQDPGQGLRLIYYSQIVNDFQKGDIAEGYSVSREKKESFPLTVTSAQKNPTAFYLCASSPRTNEAFFGQGTRLTVV.

This clonotype was counted many times. CDR3 amino acids: CASSLGRTGGFRETQYF. The CDR3 DNA is TGTGCCAGCAGCTTAGGGAGGACAGGGGGCTTCCGGGAGACCCAGTACTTC. This chain links TRBV7-9 with TRBJ2-5, with TRBD1 matching over 11 bases. CDR3 length: 17 amino acids. The V gene end was trimmed by 1 base and the J gene end by 5 bases; junction bases not matched to a gene: 9. Per the germline V gene, CDR1 is SEHNR and CDR2 is FQNEAQ (reference sequence).

This clonotype was seen at least ten times. The V call is TRBV9, the J call TRBJ1-2, with TRBD1 matching over 9 bases. Trimming removed 3 bases from V and 8 bases from J; junction bases left unmatched: 11. From germline, CDR1 is SGDLS and CDR2 YYNGEE. CDR3 length: 15 amino acids. DNA for the CDR3: TGTGCCAGCAGCGCCATTACTACAGGGGGCCTGGGCTACACCTTC. Encoded protein: CASSAITTGGLGYTF.

V gene TRBV10-3 combines with J gene TRBJ1-1; 8 nucleotides agree with TRBD1. The CDR3 is 16 amino acids. From germline, CDR1 is ENHRY and CDR2 SYGVKD. Germline trimming cut 2 bases from V and 2 bases from J; bases unmatched to any gene: 7. CDR3 nucleotides: TGTGCCATCAGTGAGAGACAGGGGCCAGCCAACACTGAAGCTTTCTTT. Translating it yields CAISERQGPANTEAFF.

This clonotype came up many times. This chain links TRBV7-6 with TRBJ2-1; 10 bases are a match to TRBD1. Losses at the gene ends were 5 bases for V and 8 bases for J; bases not matched to a gene: 9. Germline V gene data show CDR1 as SGHVS and CDR2 as FNYEAQ. There are 15 residues in the CDR3. The CDR3 DNA follows: TGTGCCAGCAGCCCCCGTGACAGGGGGCCGGATGAGCAGTTCTTC. It encodes CASSPRDRGPDEQFF.

This clonotype was seen repeatedly, ten times or more. At one end, the junction sequence differs from germline, possibly due to a read error. The rearrangement links TRBV7-7 to TRBJ2-5; the D is unclear. Germline V gene data show CDR1 as SSHAT and CDR2 as FNYEAQ (reference sequence). CDR3 length: 13 residues. The chain's CDR3 is CASSLRFGETQYF. For the CDR3, the DNA is TGTGCTAGCAGCTTAAGATTCGGGGAGACCCAGTACTTC. The entire variable domain, with the rest obtained from reference TRBV7-7 and TRBJ2-5, is as follows: GAGVSQSPRYKVTKRGQDVTLRCDPISSHATLYWYQQALGQGPEFLTYFNYEAQPDKSGLPSDRFSAERPEGSISTLTIQRTEQRDSAMYRCASSLRFGETQYFGPGTRLLVL.

This clonotype was observed at least ten times. The chain links TRBV18 to TRBJ2-7; 8 bases are shared with TRBD1. The CDR3 runs to 13 residues. Germline V gives CDR1 KGHSH, CDR2 LQKENI. With 4 bases clipped from V and 4 bases from J, the junction kept 3 bases outside the gene matches. The CDR3 here is CASSQGQEYEQYF. The CDR3, as DNA: TGTGCCAGCTCACAGGGACAGGAATACGAGCAGTACTTC.

This clonotype has ten or more counts. The V gene is TRBV12-3 or TRBV12-4, the J gene TRBJ2-1; perhaps D is TRBD1 or TRBD2 (5 bases each). The CDR3 loop spans 14 amino acids. Trimming removed 3 bases at V and 4 bases at J, with 10 bases between. CDR3 region: CASSFRDGYNEQFF. The CDR3 DNA follows: TGTGCCAGCAGTTTTCGGGACGGATACAATGAGCAGTTCTTC.